This T cell receptor (beta chain) was captured in a study of radiation and T cells in renal cell carcinoma. Overall study findings and caveats: From baseline, blood top tumor clonotypes peaked at 2 weeks post-radiation.

Clones were read by immunoSEQ multiplex PCR, and TCRdb kept only the in-frame ones, dropping some. The data show some 150,000 clones, with 86% seen just once and around 17% held by the top ten. In regard to this clone: Its target is not known.

The CDR3 covers 15 residues. Germline CDR1 SGDLS, CDR2 YYNGEE. After removal of 0 bases from V and 2 bases from J, the junction contained 1 base not matched to a gene. The time point here: blood 4 weeks post-SBRT, at nephrectomy. Treatment described: 15 Gy SBRT to primary tumor, nephrectomy 4 weeks later. Nephrectomy followed 15 Gy stereotactic body radiation by 4 weeks. Blood was sampled at baseline, 2 weeks and 4 weeks after SBRT. V usage is TRBV9 and J usage is TRBJ2-2; 7 nucleotides agree with TRBD2. The receptor comes from a woman aged 50 to 60 with renal cell carcinoma. Material: blood, obtained from a patient whose treatment included radiotherapy and nephrectomy. CDR3 nucleotide sequence: TGTGCCAGCAGCGTAGCTAGCGGAAACACCGGGGAGCTGTTTTTT. Translated, it gives CASSVASGNTGELFF.